These 7 T cell receptor beta chains were sequenced from one sample in a study of blood T cells in healthy people across ages. Primers used in a second PCR of roughly 7 to 12 cycles were a sample-barcoded 5' primer and a J-beta primer mix. TCRdb passed the 5' RACE reads through MiXCR, listing each CDR3 protein once. The repertoire has a few hundred thousand distinct CDR3 sequences, about 49% of them found once; the top ten carry under 65%. Input material: blood. Receptor source: a man between 60 and 75 years old in good health.

The V gene is TRBV6-2 or TRBV6-3, the J gene TRBJ2-7; 10 bases match TRBD2. The CDR3 contains 16 residues. V lost 4 bases and J lost 1; bases outside the gene matches: 7. Germline CDR1 is MNHEY and CDR2 is SVGEGT. The CDR3 reads CASSFPGLASSYEQYF. The CDR3 DNA sequence: TGTGCCAGCAGTTTCCCGGGACTAGCGAGTTCCTACGAGCAGTACTTC.

The genes are TRBV7-2 and TRBJ2-4; D is possibly TRBD1 (5 bases). With the DNA end fitting TRBJ2-7 better, the J assignment may be wrong. Germline V gene data show CDR1 as SGHTA and CDR2 as FQGNSA. The CDR3 is 15 residues long. Here the CDR3 reads CASSVTGTMAYEQYF. CDR3 DNA sequence: TGTGCCAGCAGCGTCACAGGAACAATGGCCTACGAGCAGTACTTC.

In the case of this clonotype: Compared with germline, one end of the junction differs, possibly owing to a read error. V gene TRBV10-3 combines with J gene TRBJ2-5; D gene unclear. Germline loops: CDR1 ENHRY, CDR2 SYGVKD. The CDR3 loop spans 13 amino acids. DNA of the CDR3: TGTGCCAGCAGTTGGCAAGGCAAAGAGACCCAGTACTTC. Protein product: CASSWQGKETQYF.

The rearrangement joins TRBV7-3 to TRBJ2-1; D is ambiguous. CDR1 and CDR2 from the germline V gene are SGHTA and FQGTGA. The CDR3 covers 15 residues. Between the trimmed V and J ends, which lost 5 bases and 0 bases, there was a span of 11 bases. DNA for the CDR3: TGTGCCAGCAGCCCCCGGCCAAGCTCCTACAATGAGCAGTTCTTC. Its translation: CASSPRPSSYNEQFF.

The chain combines TRBV7-2 with TRBJ1-2; 8 positions agree with TRBD1. The CDR3 is 15 amino acids. V shed 5 bases and J 3 bases; nucleotides not matched to a gene: 8. From germline, CDR1 is SGHTA and CDR2 FQGNSA. The CDR3 here is CASSLADRVDYGYTF. The CDR3 DNA sequence: TGTGCCAGCAGCCTCGCGGACAGGGTGGACTATGGCTACACCTTC.

In this sample, this clonotype turned up many times. CDR3 in amino acids: CASSYLLSTDTQYF. CDR3 bases: TGTGCCAGCAGTTACCTACTTTCCACAGATACGCAGTATTTT. This chain uses TRBV6-5 with TRBJ2-3; D gene unclear. V shed 2 bases and J shed 2 bases, with 8 bases lying between them. The CDR3 extends over 14 amino acids. In germline, CDR1 is MNHEY, CDR2 SVGAGI.

The gene calls are TRBV5-1 and TRBJ2-7; 9 bases are a match to TRBD2. Trimming removed 4 bases from V and 5 bases from J; junction bases left unmatched: 7. CDR1 and CDR2 from the germline V gene are SGHRS and YFSETQ. This CDR3 has 14 amino acids. CDR3 in amino acids: CASSGSGGLHEQYF. The CDR3 coding sequence is TGCGCCAGCAGCGGAAGCGGGGGGCTCCACGAGCAGTACTTC.